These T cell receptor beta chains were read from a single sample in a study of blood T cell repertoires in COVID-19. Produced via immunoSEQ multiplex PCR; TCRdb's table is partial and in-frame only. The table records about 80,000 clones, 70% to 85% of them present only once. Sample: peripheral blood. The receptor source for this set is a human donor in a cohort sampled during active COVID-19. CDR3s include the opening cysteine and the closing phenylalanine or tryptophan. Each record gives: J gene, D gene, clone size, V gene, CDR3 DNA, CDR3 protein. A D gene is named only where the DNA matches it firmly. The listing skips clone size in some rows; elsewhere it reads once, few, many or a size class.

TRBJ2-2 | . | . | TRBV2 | TGTGCCAGCAGTCCTCGGAGTTTCGCGAACACCGGGGAGCTGTTTTTT | CASSPRSFANTGELFF
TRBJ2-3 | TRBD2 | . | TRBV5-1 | TGCGCCAGCAGCCCCGACTTGCGGGGGACCATTGGGGGTACGCAGTATTTT | CASSPDLRGTIGGTQYF
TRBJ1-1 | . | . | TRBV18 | TGTGCCAGCTCACCGACAGGCTCGAACACTGAAGCTTTCTTT | CASSPTGSNTEAFF
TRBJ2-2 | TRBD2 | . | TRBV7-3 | TGTGCCAGCAGCTCCACTAGCGGGGGGGCCCACACCGGGGAGCTGTTTTTT | CASSSTSGGAHTGELFF
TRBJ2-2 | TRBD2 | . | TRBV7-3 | TGTGCCAGCAGCCAATTACCGGGACTAGCGGGGGCCGGGGAGCTGTTTTTT | CASSQLPGLAGAGELFF
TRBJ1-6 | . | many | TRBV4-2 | TGTGCCAGCAGCCAAGAAATGAGGAGGGATTCACCCCTCCACTTT | CASSQEMRRDSPLHF
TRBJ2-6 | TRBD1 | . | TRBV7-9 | TGTGCCAGCAGCTTCGGGACAGTGCCATCTGGGGCCAACGTCCTGACTTTC | CASSFGTVPSGANVLTF
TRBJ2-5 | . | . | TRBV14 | TGTGCCAGCAGCCAAATCCGGGACAAAGAGACCCAGTACTTC | CASSQIRDKETQYF
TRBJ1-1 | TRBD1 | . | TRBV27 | TGTGCCAGCAGTTTGGGGACAGGGGGGAACACTGAAGCTTTCTTT | CASSLGTGGNTEAFF
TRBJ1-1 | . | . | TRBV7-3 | TGTGCCAGCAGCCTTACAGTGAACACTGAAGCTTTCTTT | CASSLTVNTEAFF
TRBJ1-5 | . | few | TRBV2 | TGTGCCAGCACCGCAGGGATCCGCAATCAGCCCCAGCATTTT | CASTAGIRNQPQHF
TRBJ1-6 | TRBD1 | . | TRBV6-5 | TGTGCCAGCAGCAGGGACAGGGTTGGTAATTCACCCCTCCACTTT | CASSRDRVGNSPLHF
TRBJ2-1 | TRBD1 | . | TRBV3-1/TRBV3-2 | TGTGCCAGCAGCCAAGGCGGACAGGGCCACTACAATGAGCAGTTCTTC | CASSQGGQGHYNEQFF
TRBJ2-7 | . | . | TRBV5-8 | TGTGCCAGCAGCTCCCCCTCGGCCTACGAGCAGTACTTC | CASSSPSAYEQYF
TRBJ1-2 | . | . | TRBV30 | TGTGCCTGGAGTGGAGGGAACTATGGCTACACCTTC | CAWSGGNYGYTF
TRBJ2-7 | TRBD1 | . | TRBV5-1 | TGCGCCAGCAGCTTGGACAGGGGCTCCTCCTACGAGCAGTACTTC | CASSLDRGSSYEQYF
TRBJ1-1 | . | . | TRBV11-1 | TGTGCCAGCAGCTTATCGAGTCGGGGTGGCACTGAAGCTTTCTTT | CASSLSSRGGTEAFF
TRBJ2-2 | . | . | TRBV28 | TGTGCCAGCAGTTTAGGGGGCGAGGACGCCGGGGAGCTGTTTTTT | CASSLGGEDAGELFF
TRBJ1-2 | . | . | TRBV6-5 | TGTGCCAGCAGTTACTCAACGGAGAAGAACTATGGCTACACCTTC | CASSYSTEKNYGYTF
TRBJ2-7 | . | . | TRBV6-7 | TGTGCCAGCAGAACGGTCGTTTACTGCGAGCAGTACTTC | CASRTVVYCEQYF
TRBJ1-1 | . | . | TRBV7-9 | TGTGCCAGCAGACCTGGGAACGGGGGACGCCACACTGAAGCTTTCTTT | CASRPGNGGRHTEAFF
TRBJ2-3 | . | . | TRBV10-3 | TGTGCCATCAAGGAACAGGACGGTTCAGATACGCAGTATTTT | CAIKEQDGSDTQYF
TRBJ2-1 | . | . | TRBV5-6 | TGTGCCAGCAGCTTAGTGAGTGAGCAGTTCTTC | CASSLVSEQFF
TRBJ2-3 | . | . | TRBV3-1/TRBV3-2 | TGTGCCAGCAGCTACGGGGGAGCGTTCACAGATACGCAGTATTTT | CASSYGGAFTDTQYF
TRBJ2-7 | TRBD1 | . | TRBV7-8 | TGTGCCAGCAGCCAAGGACAGGGGCCTTTCTACGAGCAGTACTTC | CASSQGQGPFYEQYF
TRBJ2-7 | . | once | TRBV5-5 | TGTGCCAGCAGCCCGCGACAGGCCCCCGACGAGCAGTACTTC | CASSPRQAPDEQYF
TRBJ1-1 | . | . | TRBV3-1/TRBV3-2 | TGTGCCAGCAGCCAGGGCGACACTGAAGCTTTCTTT | CASSQGDTEAFF
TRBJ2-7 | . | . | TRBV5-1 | TGCGCCAGCAGCTACAGAAGCTCCTACGAGCAGTACTTC | CASSYRSSYEQYF
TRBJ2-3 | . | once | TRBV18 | TGTGCCAGCTCACAAATACTAGTTGGAGATACGCAGTATTTT | CASSQILVGDTQYF
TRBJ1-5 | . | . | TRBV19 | TGTGCCACAATTCGGACAGATAATAGCAATCAGCCCCAGCATTTT | CATIRTDNSNQPQHF
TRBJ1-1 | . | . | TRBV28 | TGTGCCAGCAGCCGAGGACAGAACACTGAAGCTTTCTTT | CASSRGQNTEAFF
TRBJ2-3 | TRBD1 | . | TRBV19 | TGTGCCAGTAGTATTTTGACAGGGGCTGGGACAGATACGCAGTATTTT | CASSILTGAGTDTQYF
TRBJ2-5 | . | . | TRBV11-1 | TGTGCCAGCAGCCCCCCCTCCGAAGAGACCCAGTACTTC | CASSPPSEETQYF
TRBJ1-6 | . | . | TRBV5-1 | TGCGCCAGCAGCGTTGGGCAGGTTGATTCACCCCTCCACTTT | CASSVGQVDSPLHF
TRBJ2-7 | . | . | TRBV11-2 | TGTGCCAGCAGCTCCAGTATTCCCACGTACGAGCAGTACTTC | CASSSSIPTYEQYF
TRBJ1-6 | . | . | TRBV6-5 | TGTGCCATACGACAGGACTCCTATAATTCACCCCTCCACTTT | CAIRQDSYNSPLHF
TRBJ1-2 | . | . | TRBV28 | TGTGCCAGCAGTTCGGGCGGGGAGGGCAACTATGGCTACACCTTC | CASSSGGEGNYGYTF
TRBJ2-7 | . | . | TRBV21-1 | TGTGCCAGCAGCAAAAGAGACAGGGGGGGGAGCTCCTACGAGCAGTACTTC | CASSKRDRGGSSYEQYF
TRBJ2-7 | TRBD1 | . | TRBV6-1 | TGTGCCAGCAGTGATGAAGTGGACAGGGGATACGAGCAGTACTTC | CASSDEVDRGYEQYF
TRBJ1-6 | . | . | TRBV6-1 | TGTGCCAGCAGTGAAAGGAGGGCCGGGTCACCCCTCCACTTT | CASSERRAGSPLHF